This T cell receptor beta chain was observed in a study of CD8 T cells in Susac syndrome (dated by TCRdb to about 2019). Context from the whole study: The study used repertoire sequencing to test whether antigen drove CD8+ T cell activation and differentiation in Susac syndrome.

About this clonotype itself: The antigen this receptor binds is unknown. No base-level quality is on record; no much larger clone is a single base apart.

The CDR3 contains 16 residues, cysteine and phenylalanine counted. Left in the record is the CDR3 DNA by itself, 48 bases read in frame from the first base. V and J are truncated by 0 bases and 8 bases respectively, leaving an intervening sequence of 19 bases. CDR1 GTSNPN and CDR2 SVGIG were looked up in the germline V gene (reference sequence). RNA was extracted with the RNeasy kit and about 0.5 to 1 ug was reverse transcribed using random hexamers. The immunoSEQ multiplex PCR assay, covering 54 Vbeta and 13 Jbeta segments, was used to amplify TCR beta CDR3 regions. PCR amplification bias was corrected by using a synthetic template baseline for primer optimization and computational correction. For the original study's pipeline: Reads were annotated to V, D and J genes per IMGT and analyzed with immunoSEQ Analyzer, keeping only productive sequences. Clonality was calculated as one minus the Shannon entropy normalized by log2 of the number of productive unique sequences. For each patient and control, public and private clones were evaluated among the 100 most prevalent clones. Susac-specific clones were defined as absent from healthy and MS cohorts, 1052 published viral clones and other ImmuneACCESS disease sequences. TCRdb redid the processing of the public reads, applying fastp at Q25 and MiXCR, and retained in-frame beta chains. Entries that share a CDR3 protein sequence are merged under the most common genes and DNA. None of the V and J calls come from the authors' own analysis; TCRdb made them. In all, the sample holds 170,000 or so distinct CDR3 sequences, and roughly 92% of those were seen once. Roughly 0.1% of the sample rests with the top ten.

Peripheral blood CD8+ and CD4+ T cells from healthy donors, Susac syndrome patients and multiple sclerosis patients were profiled by high-throughput TCR beta sequencing. The multiple sclerosis controls were treatment-naive patients who had stable or active relapsing-remitting disease and met the revised McDonald criteria. Bulk CD8+ and CD4+ T cells were purified magnetically by negative isolation, whereas CD8+ TEMRA cells were enriched by FACS. Blood was collected in EDTA tubes and processed within 24 hours, with PBMCs isolated through density gradient centrifugation. PBMCs intended for TCR sequencing were cryopreserved in liquid nitrogen and were subsequently thawed in a 37 degrees C water bath. The sorted or isolated CD4+, CD8+ and CD8+ TEMRA cells had a purity of 90% or higher. Overall study outcomes, separate from this receptor: The number of individuals in the TCR sequencing and HLA analysis was acknowledged as relatively small.

The receptor comes from a human donor with multiple sclerosis. The sequence links TRBV30 to TRBJ2-2, with a weak D call of TRBD2 (5 bases match). The sequenced material came from CD4+ T cells from PBMCs. The CDR3 has the sequence CAWSVSLAGSGGELFF. The DNA sequence reads TGTGCCTGGAGTGTAAGCCTGGCGGGCTCGGGGGGGGAGCTGTTTTTT.